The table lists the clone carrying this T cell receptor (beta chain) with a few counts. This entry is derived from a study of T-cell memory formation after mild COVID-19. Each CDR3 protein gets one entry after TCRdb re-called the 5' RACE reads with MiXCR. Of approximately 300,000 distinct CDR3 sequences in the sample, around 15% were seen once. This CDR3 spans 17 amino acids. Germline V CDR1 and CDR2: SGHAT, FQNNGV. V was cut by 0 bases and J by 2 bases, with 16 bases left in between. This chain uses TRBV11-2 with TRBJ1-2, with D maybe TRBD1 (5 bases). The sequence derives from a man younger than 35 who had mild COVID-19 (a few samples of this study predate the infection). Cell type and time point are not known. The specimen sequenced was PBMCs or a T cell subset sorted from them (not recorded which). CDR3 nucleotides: TGTGCCAGCAGCTTAGACTTAAGGTTGGGGCAGAACTATGGCTACACCTTC. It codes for CASSLDLRLGQNYGYTF.